These 25 T cell receptor beta chains were all obtained from the same sample, sequenced in a study of blood T cell repertoires in COVID-19. Clones were read by immunoSEQ multiplex PCR, and TCRdb kept only the in-frame ones, dropping some. In the table there are 130,000 or so clones, about 86% of which are singletons. Sequencing was performed on peripheral blood. Receptor source: a woman between 55 and 75 years old with acute or convalescent COVID-19.

The chain joins TRBV28 to TRBJ2-5, with 7 bases lining up with TRBD2. Germline V lookup: CDR1 MDHEN, CDR2 SYDVKM. The J segment lost 2 bases and the V segment lost 4 bases, leaving 4 bases of the junction unmatched. The CDR3 consists of 14 residues. The DNA for the CDR3 is TGTGCCAGCAGTTCCCGAGCGGGACAAGAGACCCAGTACTTC. This gives the protein CASSSRAGQETQYF.

The chain uses TRBV4-1 and TRBJ1-5, with D perhaps matching TRBD1 (6 bases). The V and J ends lost 0 bases and 1 base respectively, with 10 bases between them. There are 16 residues in the CDR3. The germline CDR1 and CDR2 sequences are MGHRA and YSYEKL. CDR3 sequence reads: CASSQDGGGSNQPQHF. In DNA, the CDR3 is TGCGCCAGCAGCCAAGATGGGGGCGGGAGCAATCAGCCCCAGCATTTT.

In DNA form, the CDR3 reads TGTGCCAGTGGGGGACAGGGGCAAGGCTACACCTTC. Encoded protein: CASGGQGQGYTF. The rearrangement uses TRBV19 and TRBJ1-2; 10 bases are shared with TRBD1. Trimming removed 8 bases from V and 8 bases from J; junction bases left unmatched: 5. The germline V gene encodes CDR1 LNHDA and CDR2 SQIVND (reference sequence). This CDR3 comprises 12 residues.

The CDR3 nucleotides are TGTGCCACCAAACTAGCGGACAATGAGCAGTTCTTC. Amino acids: CATKLADNEQFF. The V gene is TRBV24-1, the J gene TRBJ2-1; 8 bases align to TRBD2. The CDR3 runs to 12 residues. Germline assignment: CDR1 KGHDR and CDR2 SFDVKD. Trimming cost V 8 bases and J 5 bases; bases outside gene matches: 1.

The J gene is TRBJ1-4, the V gene TRBV9, with TRBD1 matching over 7 bases. The ends lost 2 bases at V and 0 bases at J; junction bases unmatched: 4. The CDR3 sequence is 16 residues long. CDR1 and CDR2 from the germline V gene are SGDLS and YYNGEE. The CDR3 bases are TGTGCCAGCAGCGTCGGGACAGCCGCAACTAATGAAAAACTGTTTTTT. Translated, it gives CASSVGTAATNEKLFF.

The chain has TRBV28 and TRBJ1-2, with TRBD1 matching 7 bases. Looked up from germline, CDR1 is MDHEN and CDR2 is SYDVKM. The CDR3 is 16 residues long. After removal of 4 bases from V and 4 bases from J, the junction contained 12 bases not matched to a gene. The CDR3 DNA is TGTGCCAGCAGTTCGAGAGGGGGCGGTACGCCCTATGGCTACACCTTC. This sequence encodes CASSSRGGGTPYGYTF.

V is TRBV5-1 and J is TRBJ1-2, with D uncertain. CDR1 and CDR2 (germline): SGHRS, YFSETQ. The ends were cut back, 0 bases at V and 3 bases at J, with 9 bases in the middle. This CDR3 is built from 14 residues. DNA of the CDR3: TGCGCCAGCAGCTTGGAAGCTATGGACTATGGCTACACCTTC. Encoded protein: CASSLEAMDYGYTF.

V and J are TRBV10-3 and TRBJ2-1, with 9 bases that match TRBD2. CDR1 is ENHRY, CDR2 SYGVKD, per germline. V lost 0 bases to trimming and J lost 10 bases; unmatched junction nucleotides: 7. The CDR3 loop spans 15 amino acids. In nucleotides, the CDR3 is TGTGCCATCAGTGAGTCACTAGCGGGCCGAACGGAGCAGTTCTTC. This translates into CAISESLAGRTEQFF.

CDR3 loop: CASSLFPGAYEQYF. The CDR3 nucleotides are TGTGCCAGCAGCTTATTTCCAGGGGCATACGAGCAGTACTTC. V is TRBV7-2 and J is TRBJ2-7, with TRBD1 as a possible D gene (6 bases). In germline, CDR1 is SGHTA, CDR2 FQGNSA. V gave up 2 bases and J gave up 4 bases, with 12 bases separating them. This CDR3 has 14 residues.

This chain uses TRBV19 with TRBJ1-1, with unresolved D. The CDR3 runs to 14 residues. Looked up from germline, CDR1 is LNHDA and CDR2 is SQIVND (reference sequence). V was cut by 3 bases and J by 4 bases, with 12 bases left in between. As DNA, the CDR3 is TGTGCCAGTAGTATCGAGGGCCAGACCACTGAAGCTTTCTTT. This gives the protein CASSIEGQTTEAFF.

The rearrangement links TRBV30 to TRBJ2-7, with TRBD2 matching over 9 bases. The CDR3 spans 12 residues. V lost 4 bases, J lost 3 bases, and 1 base stayed unmatched. Germline lookup yields CDR1 GTSNPN and CDR2 SVGIG (reference sequence). The DNA for the CDR3 is TGTGCCTGGACTAGCGGGGTCTACGAGCAGTACTTC. It yields the protein CAWTSGVYEQYF.

This sequence joins TRBV7-3 and TRBJ1-1, with D unresolved. Trimming stripped 5 bases from V and 4 bases from J, with 11 bases between. Looked up from germline, CDR1 is SGHTA and CDR2 is FQGTGA. The CDR3 is 13 residues long. For the CDR3, the DNA is TGTGCCAGCAGCCAGACCCGAGGCACTGAAGCTTTCTTT. Protein product: CASSQTRGTEAFF.

The chain carries TRBV10-3 and TRBJ1-1, with a possible D match to TRBD1 (5 bases). The CDR3 is 18 residues long. The germline V gene has CDR1 ENHRY and CDR2 SYGVKD. V gave up 0 bases and J gave up 6 bases, with 23 bases separating them. CDR3 coding DNA: TGTGCCATCAGTGAGTCGTGGCGAGGTTCAGGGAAGGCGGCTGAAGCTTTCTTT. Encoded protein: CAISESWRGSGKAAEAFF.

This clone came up once. The chain has TRBV19 and TRBJ1-2; 11 bases fit TRBD1. CDR1 is LNHDA, CDR2 SQIVND, per germline (reference sequence). This CDR3 region has 19 residues. V lost 6 bases and J lost 4; bases outside the gene matches: 19. CDR3 nucleotides: TGTGCCAGTAGCACCCAGCAACCGGACAGGGGGCAATTAGGCTATGGCTACACCTTC. The encoded protein is CASSTQQPDRGQLGYGYTF. Filled out from reference TRBV19 and TRBJ1-2, the complete variable domain reads DGGITQSPKYLFRKEGQNVTLSCEQNLNHDAMYWYRQDPGQGLRLIYYSQIVNDFQKGDIAEGYSVSREKKESFPLTVTSAQKNPTAFYLCASSTQQPDRGQLGYGYTFGSGTRLTVV.

The V and J genes are TRBV6-5 and TRBJ1-4; no clear D gene. Germline values: CDR1 MNHEY, CDR2 SVGAGI. The V end was cut by 0 bases, the J end by 6 bases, with 8 bases between. The length of the CDR3 is 14 residues. CDR3 amino acids: CASSYSGQDEKLFF. CDR3 bases: TGTGCCAGCAGTTACTCAGGCCAGGATGAAAAACTGTTTTTT.

The chain links TRBV7-2 to TRBJ2-3; weak D call: TRBD2 (6 bases). CDR1 and CDR2 from the germline V gene are SGHTA and FQGNSA. The V end lost 0 bases, the J end lost 2 bases, and 15 bases lay between the germline ends. CDR3 length: 17 amino acids. DNA for the CDR3: TGTGCCAGCAGCTTAGCAGGGACTGCCTTTAACACAGATACGCAGTATTTT. Its protein is CASSLAGTAFNTDTQYF.

On this clone itself: Other DNA sequences in this sample translate to the same CDR3. The rearrangement links TRBV6-5 to TRBJ2-7, with 11 nucleotides matching TRBD1. The V segment lost 0 bases and the J segment 4 bases; nucleotides outside the gene matches: 2. CDR1 and CDR2 from the germline V gene are MNHEY and SVGAGI. The CDR3 is 15 residues long. CDR3 protein: CASSYSGQGAYEQYF. Here the CDR3 DNA reads TGTGCCAGCAGTTACTCAGGACAGGGGGCTTACGAGCAGTACTTC.

This chain connects TRBV25-1 to TRBJ1-2; TRBD1 agrees at 7 bases. With V trimmed by 3 bases and J by 4 bases, 8 bases remained unmatched. Germline CDR1 MGHDK, CDR2 SYGVNS. CDR3 size: 15 residues. The CDR3 DNA is TGTGCCAGCAGTGAGGAACAGGGGTTATTCTATGGCTACACCTTC. Protein product: CASSEEQGLFYGYTF.

Worth noting for this clone: Different DNA sequences within this sample yield the same CDR3. This rearrangement joins TRBV7-3 to TRBJ2-2, with TRBD1 identical over 8 bases. CDR1 is SGHTA, CDR2 FQGTGA, per germline. The ends lost 5 bases at V and 4 bases at J; junction bases unmatched: 6. The CDR3 is 15 residues long. The CDR3 region has the DNA TGTGCCAGCAGCCCAAGGACAGGGTCCACCGGGGAGCTGTTTTTT. Its translation: CASSPRTGSTGELFF.

This clone came up once. The J gene is TRBJ1-1, the V gene TRBV7-2; D remains ambiguous. This CDR3 spans 16 amino acids. Per germline, CDR1 SGHTA and CDR2 FQGNSA. The V and J ends lost 1 base and 1 base respectively, with 13 bases between them. DNA of the CDR3: TGTGCCAGCAGCTTAGTTGGGCAAGCAGGGAACACTGAAGCTTTCTTT. Protein product: CASSLVGQAGNTEAFF.

This chain connects TRBV2 to TRBJ1-2, with 9 bases identical to TRBD1. Germline CDR1 reads SNHLY; CDR2 reads FYNNEI. CDR3 size: 14 residues. J lost 7 bases, V lost 6 bases, and 9 bases had no gene match. The CDR3 here is CASRGRDRAGGYTF. DNA for the CDR3: TGTGCCAGCAGAGGCCGGGACAGGGCGGGTGGCTACACCTTC.

The J gene is TRBJ2-7, the V gene TRBV19; the match to TRBD2 covers 9 bases. J was trimmed by 4 bases and V by 1 base; bases with no gene match: 2. The germline CDR1 and CDR2 sequences are LNHDA and SQIVND (reference sequence). The CDR3 is made up of 14 amino acids. The CDR3 sequence is CASSIAAGGYEQYF. The CDR3 DNA reads as TGTGCCAGTAGTATAGCGGCGGGGGGGTACGAGCAGTACTTC.

This clone was detected only a few times. V usage is TRBV7-9 and J usage is TRBJ1-2; D gene ambiguous. V was trimmed by 4 bases and J by 6 bases, leaving 18 bases between them. The germline V gene encodes CDR1 SEHNR and CDR2 FQNEAQ (reference sequence). The CDR3 runs 15 residues. In nucleotides, the CDR3 is TGTGCCAGCAGCTGGAGGCCAGACATCGTCGATGGCTACACCTTC. Translation: CASSWRPDIVDGYTF.

Points on this clone: The sample has other DNA sequences that encode this CDR3 too. The chain joins TRBV7-3 to TRBJ2-3, with TRBD2 matching 12 bases. In germline, CDR1 is SGHTA, CDR2 FQGTGA. V lost 5 bases to trimming and J lost 1 base; unmatched junction nucleotides: 4. The CDR3 contains 16 residues. The CDR3 spells CASSPRLAGGTDTQYF. CDR3 coding DNA: TGTGCCAGCAGCCCTCGACTAGCGGGGGGCACAGATACGCAGTATTTT.

This clone was seen a handful of times. The chain joins TRBV6-5 to TRBJ2-2; 7 positions match TRBD1. Germline CDR1 is MNHEY and CDR2 is SVGAGI. This CDR3 has 14 amino acids. Losses at the gene ends were 5 bases for V and 4 bases for J; bases not matched to a gene: 4. CDR3 bases: TGTGCCAGCAGTCAACAGGGGAGCACCGGGGAGCTGTTTTTT. Its translation is CASSQQGSTGELFF.